The 24 T cell receptor beta chains below all came from one sample that was sequenced in a study of blood T cell repertoires in COVID-19. The data were produced by immunoSEQ multiplex PCR, yet TCRdb's version contains in-frame clones alone and is incomplete. The data hold about 170,000 clones, with 85% to 90% observed a single time. Sequences were obtained from peripheral blood. These receptors were collected from an older woman with COVID-19, enrolled during active disease.

This clone was picked up a small number of times. The gene calls are TRBV6-1 and TRBJ2-6, with D unresolved. Germline lookup yields CDR1 MNHNS and CDR2 SASEGT. Trimming removed 2 bases at V and 4 bases at J, with 12 bases between. The CDR3 is made up of 16 amino acids. The CDR3 loop reads CASSEHEAEGANVLTF. The CDR3 DNA reads as TGTGCCAGCAGTGAACACGAGGCGGAGGGGGCCAACGTCCTGACTTTC.

The V gene is TRBV2, the J gene TRBJ1-3; the match to TRBD1 covers 9 bases. This CDR3 spans 15 amino acids. From germline, CDR1 is SNHLY and CDR2 FYNNEI. J lost 4 bases, V lost 3 bases, and 4 bases had no gene match. The CDR3 loop is CASSERTGVGNTIYF. The CDR3 DNA reads as TGTGCCAGCAGTGAGCGGACAGGGGTCGGAAACACCATATATTTT. The whole variable domain, remainder taken from reference TRBV2 and TRBJ1-3, is EPEVTQTPSHQVTQMGQEVILRCVPISNHLYFYWYRQILGQKVEFLVSFYNNEISEKSEIFDDQFSVERPDGSNFTLKIRSTKLEDSAMYFCASSERTGVGNTIYFGEGSWLTVV.

V gene TRBV7-6 combines with J gene TRBJ2-1; 8 bases are a match to TRBD2. Germline CDR1 and CDR2: SGHVS and FNYEAQ. The trim removed 2 bases at V and 9 bases at J, leaving 6 bases unmatched. The CDR3 totals 14 residues. The CDR3 region is CASSLSGRDSEQFF. The CDR3 DNA sequence: TGTGCCAGCAGCTTAAGCGGGAGAGACAGTGAGCAGTTCTTC.

The table lists this clone with a count of one. The chain couples TRBV19 to TRBJ2-7, with 9 bases aligning to TRBD2. Germline V gene lookup returns CDR1 LNHDA and CDR2 SQIVND (reference sequence). With V trimmed by 5 bases and J by 0 bases, 5 bases remained unmatched. There are 15 residues in the CDR3. This CDR3 is CASSGRTSDSYEQYF. The CDR3 nucleotides read TGTGCCAGTAGTGGGAGGACTAGCGACTCCTACGAGCAGTACTTC.

The chain is built from TRBV9 and TRBJ2-7, with 9 bases matching TRBD2. Germline CDR1 and CDR2: SGDLS and YYNGEE. The trim removed 0 bases at V and 1 base at J, leaving 2 bases unmatched. CDR3 length: 15 amino acids. The CDR3 DNA reads as TGTGCCAGCAGCGTAGGCCTAGCGGGGTCCTACGAGCAGTACTTC. Amino acids: CASSVGLAGSYEQYF. Drawing the rest from reference TRBV9 and TRBJ2-7, the complete variable domain is DSGVTQTPKHLITATGQRVTLRCSPRSGDLSVYWYQQSLDQGLQFLIQYYNGEERAKGNILERFSAQQFPDLHSELNLSSLELGDSALYFCASSVGLAGSYEQYFGPGTRLTVT.

The chain employs TRBV7-2 and TRBJ2-2; 11 positions agree with TRBD2. Germline assignment: CDR1 SGHTA and CDR2 FQGNSA. The CDR3 sequence is 15 residues long. V dropped 3 bases and J dropped 7; count of bases not matched to a gene: 4. The CDR3 nucleotides are TGTGCCAGCAGCTTCACTAGCGGGAGTGGCGGGGAGCTGTTTTTT. This translates into CASSFTSGSGGELFF. Looking up the rest from reference TRBV7-2 and TRBJ2-2 gives the full variable domain: GAGVSQSPSNKVTEKGKDVELRCDPISGHTALYWYRQSLGQGLEFLIYFQGNSAPDKSGLPSDRFSAERTGGSVSTLTIQRTQQEDSAVYLCASSFTSGSGGELFFGEGSRLTVL.

V gene TRBV11-2 combines with J gene TRBJ1-5; D uncertain. The CDR3 extends over 13 amino acids. Germline lookup yields CDR1 SGHAT and CDR2 FQNNGV. Trimming took off 2 bases at V and 8 bases at J, with 10 bases between the two ends. The CDR3 DNA reads TGTGCCAGCAGCTTAAGGCCTGAGGAGCCCCAGCATTTT. Protein: CASSLRPEEPQHF.

The chain couples TRBV27 to TRBJ1-4; D is possibly TRBD1 (6 bases). Deletions cut 2 bases from V and 5 bases from J, with 9 bases between. CDR1 is MNHEY and CDR2 is SMNVEV in the germline V gene (reference sequence). The CDR3 is made up of 14 amino acids. The CDR3 region is CASSLRGGNEKLFF. In DNA, the CDR3 is TGTGCCAGCAGTTTAAGGGGGGGAAATGAAAAACTGTTTTTT.

In its sample, this clone was seen a few times. The chain is built from TRBV6-6 and TRBJ2-7, with D maybe TRBD1 (5 bases). The CDR3 is 15 residues long. Germline V CDR1 and CDR2: MNHNY, SVGAGI (reference sequence). The V gene lost 6 bases and the J gene lost 2 bases, with 17 bases spanning the gap. CDR3 bases: TGTGCCAGCAGGTCAACAGGCTACGCGGCCTACGAGCAGTACTTC. The encoded protein is CASRSTGYAAYEQYF.

This chain joins TRBV7-3 and TRBJ2-7; D might be TRBD1 (6 bases). The V end lost 3 bases, the J end lost 6 bases, and 15 bases lay between the germline ends. Germline CDR1 reads SGHTA; CDR2 reads FQGTGA. This CDR3 contains 14 residues. The CDR3 region is CASSFGFLGAEQYF. In nucleotides, the CDR3 is TGTGCCAGCAGCTTCGGCTTTTTGGGGGCCGAGCAGTACTTC.

V is TRBV30 and J is TRBJ1-5, with a weak D call TRBD1 (5 bases). V was clipped by 4 bases and J by 3 bases, with 13 bases between them. The germline gives CDR1 GTSNPN, CDR2 SVGIG (reference sequence). The CDR3 runs 14 residues. CDR3 DNA sequence: TGTGCCTGGACTCACGGGGGTCTCAATCAGCCCCAGCATTTT. Amino acids: CAWTHGGLNQPQHF.

The CDR3 loop is CASSTVGNTIYF. The CDR3 DNA follows: TGTGCCAGCAGCACGGTGGGAAACACCATATATTTT. The chain combines TRBV7-9 with TRBJ1-3; the D is unclear. CDR3 length: 12 residues. V lost 5 bases and J 4 bases, leaving 6 bases between the germline ends. Germline V lookup: CDR1 SEHNR, CDR2 FQNEAQ (reference sequence).

J is TRBJ2-7 and V is TRBV30; TRBD1 matches at 8 bases. The V and J ends lost 4 bases and 4 bases, in that order; junction bases with no gene match: 9. This CDR3 is 14 amino acids long. Per germline, CDR1 GTSNPN and CDR2 SVGIG (reference sequence). This chain's CDR3 is CAWTADRGSYEQYF. CDR3 DNA: TGTGCCTGGACTGCCGACAGGGGAAGTTACGAGCAGTACTTC. Combining the CDR3 with reference TRBV30 and TRBJ2-7 gives the whole variable domain SQTIHQWPATLVQPVGSPLSLECTVEGTSNPNLYWYRQAAGRGLQLLFYSVGIGQISSEVPQNLSASRPQDRQFILSSKKLLLSDSGFYLCAWTADRGSYEQYFGPGTRLTVT.

The chain links TRBV28 to TRBJ1-1; D possibly corresponds to TRBD1 (5 bases). This CDR3 has 15 amino acids. V lost 2 bases and J 4 bases, leaving 14 bases between the germline ends. Germline V lookup: CDR1 MDHEN, CDR2 SYDVKM. CDR3 nucleotides: TGTGCCAGCAGTTTAAGGGGTCTGCGGACCACTGAAGCTTTCTTT. This codes for CASSLRGLRTTEAFF. Full variable domain (rest looked up from reference TRBV28 and TRBJ1-1): DVKVTQSSRYLVKRTGEKVFLECVQDMDHENMFWYRQDPGLGLRLIYFSYDVKMKEKGDIPEGYSVSREKKERFSLILESASTNQTSMYLCASSLRGLRTTEAFFGQGTRLTVV.

This chain uses TRBV3-1 (or the pseudogene TRBV3-2) with TRBJ2-7, with 9 bases matching TRBD1. With 2 bases clipped from V and 3 bases from J, the junction kept 5 bases outside the gene matches. Per germline, CDR1 LGHDT and CDR2 YNNKEL (reference sequence). CDR3 size: 15 residues. The CDR3 region is CASSQKQGANYEQYF. As DNA, the CDR3 is TGTGCCAGCAGCCAAAAACAGGGGGCTAACTACGAGCAGTACTTC.

This clone was seen a few times. This rearrangement joins TRBV24-1 to TRBJ2-2; 8 positions agree with TRBD1. Trimming took 3 bases from V and 1 from J; bases not matched to a gene: 3. From germline, CDR1 is KGHDR and CDR2 SFDVKD. The CDR3 is 16 amino acids. This CDR3 reads CATSDPGTGNTGELFF. The CDR3 DNA is TGTGCCACCAGTGATCCCGGGACAGGGAACACCGGGGAGCTGTTTTTT.

The rearrangement joins TRBV15 to TRBJ2-7, with D maybe TRBD2 (5 bases). V lost 0 bases and J lost 0, with 6 bases in between. This CDR3 spans 14 amino acids. Germline V gene sequence: CDR1 LNHNV, CDR2 YYDKDF (reference sequence). The CDR3 loop is CATSRDEGSYEQYF. CDR3 in DNA: TGTGCCACCAGCAGAGATGAGGGCTCCTACGAGCAGTACTTC.

The chain employs TRBV19 and TRBJ1-6; D is ambiguous. This CDR3 region has 16 residues. The germline V gene encodes CDR1 LNHDA and CDR2 SQIVND (reference sequence). V lost 3 bases and J 8 bases, leaving 17 bases between the germline ends. CDR3 region: CASSILKPRGDSPLHF. The CDR3 DNA reads as TGTGCCAGTAGTATCCTTAAGCCCCGTGGAGATTCACCCCTCCACTTT.

This chain joins TRBV18 and TRBJ1-1; TRBD1 is a possible D gene (5 bases). Germline CDR1 reads KGHSH; CDR2 reads LQKENI. The germline V and J ends were trimmed by 3 bases and 6 bases, with 14 bases remaining between them. This CDR3 is built from 14 residues. The CDR3 sequence: CASSPSSGRAEAFF. In DNA, the CDR3 is TGTGCCAGCTCACCGTCCTCAGGCAGGGCTGAAGCTTTCTTT.

This clone was found once. The chain uses TRBV29-1 and TRBJ2-7; a weak D match, TRBD1 (5 bases). CDR1 and CDR2 from the germline V gene are SQVTM and ANQGSEA. CDR3 size: 11 residues. Trimming shortened V by 5 bases and J by 5 bases, and 10 bases separated the two germline ends. The CDR3 DNA follows: TGCAGCGTTACAGGTGGCCACGAGCAGTACTTC. Its translation is CSVTGGHEQYF.

The chain is built from TRBV21-1 and TRBJ2-1; TRBD1 is the table's D call and was not checked against the DNA. TRBV21-1 is a pseudogene segment. This CDR3 comprises 14 residues. CDR3 in amino acids: CASSNGQGAHEQFF. The CDR3 DNA is TGTGCCAGCAGCAATGGACAGGGGGCACATGAGCAGTTCTTC.

This sequence joins TRBV19 and TRBJ2-4; TRBD2 might be the D (5 bases). Trimming pared 10 bases from V and 7 bases from J, leaving 14 bases between. This CDR3 is 12 amino acids long. From germline, CDR1 is LNHDA and CDR2 SQIVND (reference sequence). The CDR3 coding sequence is TGTGCCACCCGGGATTTCGGGAACATTCAGTACTTC. It translates to CATRDFGNIQYF.

This clone has more than one count but fewer than ten. The chain couples TRBV25-1 to TRBJ2-7, with TRBD1 identical over 10 bases. The ends lost 5 bases at V and 7 bases at J; junction bases unmatched: 8. In germline, CDR1 is MGHDK, CDR2 SYGVNS. This CDR3 has 14 amino acids. The CDR3 coding sequence is TGTGCCAGCAGTTCCGGGACAGGGGCGGGAGAGCAGTACTTC. It yields the protein CASSSGTGAGEQYF.

V usage is TRBV5-6 and J usage is TRBJ1-1; tentatively, D is TRBD1 (6 bases). Trimming stripped 4 bases from V and 5 bases from J, with 12 bases between. Germline-derived CDR1 and CDR2 are SGHDT and YYEEEE. The length of the CDR3 is 13 residues. The CDR3 spells CASSAQGWTEAFF. As DNA, the CDR3 is TGTGCCAGCAGCGCACAGGGATGGACTGAAGCTTTCTTT.